The 2 T cell receptor beta chains reported below all come from one sample, sequenced in a study of T cells expressing NK-cell markers. TCRdb re-called the 5' RACE reads; one entry per CDR3 protein, DNA not given. The specimen's table records approximately 170,000 distinct CDR3 sequences. Input material: blood T cells: a sorted CD56 or NKG2C T cell subset, CD4+ or CD8+ T cells, or bulk PBMC T cells (not recorded which). Source of these receptors: a man aged 18-70 years in good health.

The gene calls are TRBV12-3 or TRBV12-4 and TRBJ2-5; TCRdb names TRBD2, which stays unverified in the absence of DNA. The CDR3 length is 16 residues. CDR3: CASSEPSGGPGETQYF.

The chain couples TRBV5-1 to TRBJ2-3. The CDR3 spans 16 residues. CDR1 SGHRS and CDR2 YFSETQ come from the germline V gene. The CDR3 sequence: CASSLGTVVLADTQYF. The variable domain in full, with the rest retrieved from reference TRBV5-1 and TRBJ2-3, is KAGVTQTPRYLIKTRGQQVTLSCSPISGHRSVSWYQQTPGQGLQFLFEYFSETQRNKGNFPGRFSGRQFSNSRSEMNVSTLELGDSALYLCASSLGTVVLADTQYFGPGTRLTVL.